Shown below are 14 T cell receptor beta chains from a single sample sequenced in a study of blood T cells in healthy people across ages. Through a sample-barcoded 5' primer and a J-beta primer mix, a second PCR was run for roughly 6 to 11 cycles. TCRdb re-analysed the 5' RACE reads in MiXCR, keeping a single row per CDR3 protein. The data contain 380,000 or so distinct CDR3 sequences, 45% to 60% of them singletons. The specimen sequenced was blood. The receptor source for this set is a man aged 55 to 70 in good health.

This chain uses TRBV20-1 with TRBJ2-4; 8 nucleotides align to TRBD1. Losses at the gene ends were 3 bases for V and 15 bases for J; bases not matched to a gene: 7. This CDR3 contains 11 residues. In germline, CDR1 is DFQATT, CDR2 SNEGSKA (reference sequence). CDR3 nucleotides: TGCAGTGCTAGTGGGGCCGGGACAGGGTACTTC. Translating it yields CSASGAGTGYF.

The chain's CDR3 is CASGTGGGQPQHF. CDR3 DNA: TGTGCCAGCGGGACAGGGGGCGGTCAGCCCCAGCATTTT. This rearrangement joins TRBV28 to TRBJ1-5, with 12 nucleotides matching TRBD1. J lost 6 bases, V lost 8 bases, and 2 bases had no gene match. CDR3 length: 13 amino acids. Per germline, CDR1 MDHEN and CDR2 SYDVKM.

With respect to this clonotype: A read error may account for a junction end that differs from germline. The chain links TRBV5-1 to TRBJ1-1, with D possibly TRBD1 on 6 matching bases. CDR3 size: 14 residues. CDR1 is SGHRS and CDR2 is YFSETQ in the germline V gene. In DNA form, the CDR3 reads TGCGCCAGCAGCTCGGGACAAATGAACACTGGAGCTTTCTTT. Translation: CASSSGQMNTGAFF.

This chain connects TRBV5-1 to TRBJ2-7; 7 positions match TRBD2. CDR3 length equals 16 residues. Germline CDR1 is SGHRS and CDR2 is YFSETQ. The trim removed 4 bases at V and 7 bases at J, leaving 17 bases unmatched. CDR3 region: CASSPGEGSFYNEQYF. In DNA, the CDR3 is TGCGCCAGCAGCCCGGGGGAGGGTAGTTTCTACAATGAGCAGTACTTC. Variable domain in full (rest from reference TRBV5-1 and TRBJ2-7): KAGVTQTPRYLIKTRGQQVTLSCSPISGHRSVSWYQQTPGQGLQFLFEYFSETQRNKGNFPGRFSGRQFSNSRSEMNVSTLELGDSALYLCASSPGEGSFYNEQYFGPGTRLTVT.

The V and J genes are TRBV28 and TRBJ2-5; 13 bases line up with TRBD2. There are 18 residues in the CDR3. Losses at the gene ends were 6 bases for V and 4 bases for J; bases not matched to a gene: 14. The germline gives CDR1 MDHEN, CDR2 SYDVKM. Here the CDR3 DNA reads TGTGCCAGCAGCTTTCGGACTAGCGGGAGTGGTCGGGTAGAGACCCAGTACTTC. Its translation is CASSFRTSGSGRVETQYF. Full variable domain (missing parts from reference TRBV28 and TRBJ2-5): DVKVTQSSRYLVKRTGEKVFLECVQDMDHENMFWYRQDPGLGLRLIYFSYDVKMKEKGDIPEGYSVSREKKERFSLILESASTNQTSMYLCASSFRTSGSGRVETQYFGPGTRLLVL.

The sample holds many counts of this clonotype. This rearrangement joins TRBV5-5 to TRBJ2-5; 8 bases fit TRBD2. Trimming cost V 0 bases and J 4 bases; bases outside gene matches: 5. This CDR3 is built from 15 residues. Germline loops: CDR1 SGHKS, CDR2 YYEKEE (reference sequence). The CDR3 loop is CASSLDGRAGETQYF. The CDR3 DNA reads as TGTGCCAGCAGCTTGGACGGGAGGGCCGGAGAGACCCAGTACTTC.

This clonotype showed up many times. The gene calls are TRBV9 and TRBJ2-3; no clear D gene. The length of the CDR3 is 16 residues. In germline, CDR1 is SGDLS, CDR2 YYNGEE. Trimming took off 4 bases at V and 6 bases at J, with 21 bases between the two ends. The DNA of the CDR3 is TGTGCCAGCAGCCGCCAAAGTGGCCAGGTTTCGGATACGCAGTATTTT. Amino acid sequence: CASSRQSGQVSDTQYF.

This chain uses TRBV4-3 with TRBJ2-3; D assignment may be TRBD1 or TRBD2 (6 bases each). V lost 0 bases and J lost 10, with 14 bases in between. Germline V gene lookup returns CDR1 LGHNA and CDR2 YSLEER. This CDR3 comprises 14 residues. The CDR3 DNA reads TGCGCCAGCAGCCAAGATCCCGGGGGCGAACCGCAGTATTTT. Translation gives CASSQDPGGEPQYF.

Comments on this clonotype: This may arise from a read error, as a much more abundant clone is one base away. The chain is built from TRBV20-1 and TRBJ2-1; tentative D call: TRBD1 (6 bases). Germline V gives CDR1 DFQATT, CDR2 SNEGSKA (reference sequence). The CDR3 sequence is 11 residues long. The CDR3 sequence is CSTRGGTEQFF. CDR3 bases: TGCAGTACTAGAGGGGGAACTGAGCAGTTCTTC.

This sequence joins TRBV5-1 and TRBJ2-7, with D tentatively TRBD2 (6 bases). The end of the DNA is better explained by TRBJ2-5, so the J call may be wrong. Germline-derived CDR1 and CDR2 are SGHRS and YFSETQ. The CDR3 spans 15 residues. CDR3 protein: CASSFNLGRSETQYF. The CDR3 coding sequence is TGCGCCAGCAGCTTTAACCTTGGGAGGTCGGAGACCCAGTACTTC.

Many counts were recorded for this clonotype. The rearrangement joins TRBV7-2 to TRBJ2-5; no clear D. Between the trimmed V and J ends, which lost 1 base and 4 bases, there was a span of 7 bases. This CDR3 is 13 amino acids long. From germline, CDR1 is SGHTA and CDR2 FQGNSA. DNA for the CDR3: TGTGCCAGCAGCTTAGGGAGAGGAGAGACCCAGTACTTC. Protein sequence: CASSLGRGETQYF.

Only one count was recorded for this clonotype. The chain's CDR3 is CSASRTGGDYQQYF. The CDR3 DNA sequence: TGCAGTGCTAGCAGGACAGGGGGCGACTACCAGCAGTACTTC. The chain links TRBV20-1 to TRBJ2-5, with 11 nucleotides matching TRBD1. The CDR3 sequence is 14 residues long. V was clipped by 3 bases and J by 11 bases; unmatched bases: 11. Germline V gene data show CDR1 as DFQATT and CDR2 as SNEGSKA (reference sequence).

The sample holds a few counts of this clonotype. The chain carries TRBV4-1 and TRBJ1-4; no firm D call. The V and J ends lost 1 base and 0 bases respectively, with 15 bases between them. Germline V CDR1 and CDR2: MGHRA, YSYEKL. This CDR3 is 18 amino acids long. The CDR3 here is CASSQVLGTVPTNEKLFF. The DNA of the CDR3 is TGCGCCAGCAGCCAAGTTCTGGGAACAGTCCCAACTAATGAAAAACTGTTTTTT.

In this sample, this clonotype turned up a few times. The rearrangement links TRBV11-2 to TRBJ2-7; D gene uncertain. This CDR3 region has 14 residues. In germline, CDR1 is SGHAT, CDR2 FQNNGV. V was shortened by 5 bases and J by 6 bases, with 17 bases between the two germline ends. CDR3 DNA sequence: TGTGCCAGCAGCCTCTTTCAGACCGTTAGCGAGCAGTACTTC. It is translated as CASSLFQTVSEQYF.